These T cell receptor beta chains were read from a single sample in a study of molecular identifiers for immune sequencing clone quantification. Using its own MiXCR run on the PCR reads, TCRdb lists one record per CDR3 protein. The sample carries under 600,000 distinct CDR3 sequences, 20% to 25% recorded once. Input material: naive CD8+ T cells from blood, with Jurkat cell RNA spiked in. All receptors come from a human donor in good health. Some libraries in this study had Jurkat cell RNA spiked in. Both conserved end residues are part of each CDR3. Fields, in order: CDR3 length, D gene, V gene, J gene, clone size, CDR3 protein, CDR3 DNA. D genes are given only for firm matches. The listing skips clone size in some rows; elsewhere it reads once, few, many or a size class.

14	-	TRBV29-1	TRBJ1-3	many	CSVEGGDSGNTIYF	TGCAGCGTTGAAGGGGGAGACTCTGGAAACACCATATATTTT
13	-	TRBV20-1	TRBJ1-1	many	CSARDHRDTEAFF	TGCAGTGCTAGAGATCACAGGGATACTGAAGCTTTCTTT
12	-	TRBV19	TRBJ2-1	-	CASSFGPGEQFF	TGTGCCAGTAGTTTTGGTCCGGGTGAGCAGTTCTTC
14	TRBD1	TRBV4-3	TRBJ2-7	-	CASSHDRGSDEQYF	TGCGCCAGCAGCCACGACAGGGGTTCGGACGAGCAGTACTTC
17	TRBD2	TRBV30	TRBJ2-5	few	CAWSVLGTSGIQETQYF	TGTGCCTGGAGTGTACTCGGGACTAGCGGGATCCAAGAGACCCAGTACTTC
13	-	TRBV30	TRBJ2-7	few	CAWRTYVGYEQYF	TGTGCCTGGAGGACGTATGTAGGGTACGAGCAGTACTTC
13	TRBD2	TRBV20-1	TRBJ2-5	few	CSAQTSGGETQYF	TGCAGTGCGCAGACTAGCGGAGGAGAGACCCAGTACTTC
16	TRBD1	TRBV9	TRBJ2-3	many	CASSTPGQGDQDTQYF	TGTGCCAGCAGCACACCGGGACAGGGGGATCAAGATACGCAGTATTTT
14	-	TRBV10-2	TRBJ1-5	-	CASSESGGIRPQHF	TGCGCCAGCAGTGAGTCCGGCGGGATCCGGCCCCAGCATTTT
17	TRBD1	TRBV19	TRBJ1-5	-	CASSTRTGGMSNQPQHF	TGTGCCAGTAGTACCCGGACAGGGGGCATGAGCAATCAGCCCCAGCATTTT
17	TRBD2	TRBV6-6	TRBJ2-3	many	CASSYIAGRSSTDTQYF	TGTGCCAGCAGTTATATAGCGGGGAGATCTAGCACAGATACGCAGTATTTT
15	-	TRBV4-1	TRBJ2-5	many	CASSQGATGGETQYF	TGCGCCAGCAGCCAAGGCGCGACAGGAGGAGAGACCCAGTACTTC
13	-	TRBV6-2/TRBV6-3	TRBJ2-7	few	CASSYAETYEQYF	TGTGCCAGCAGTTATGCTGAAACCTACGAGCAGTACTTC
13	-	TRBV15	TRBJ2-7	few	CATSRERAYEQYF	TGTGCCACCAGCAGGGAGAGAGCCTACGAGCAGTACTTC
15	TRBD2	TRBV7-2	TRBJ2-3	many	CASSLDRTSGDTQYF	TGTGCCAGCAGCTTAGACAGGACTAGCGGAGATACGCAGTATTTT
15	-	TRBV6-1	TRBJ2-1	-	CASSVDKTSYNEQFF	TGTGCCAGCAGCGTTGACAAGACCTCCTACAATGAGCAGTTCTTC
14	-	TRBV7-6	TRBJ2-7	many	CASSLEAGSYEQYF	TGTGCCAGCAGCTTAGAGGCAGGCTCCTACGAGCAGTACTTC
16	TRBD1	TRBV4-1	TRBJ2-5	once	CASSPETGLYQETQYF	TGCGCCAGCAGCCCCGAGACAGGGTTATACCAAGAGACCCAGTACTTC
15	TRBD1	TRBV6-5	TRBJ1-1	many	CASSYIYRGVTEAFF	TGTGCCAGCAGTTACATCTACAGGGGTGTGACTGAAGCTTTCTTT
14	-	TRBV19	TRBJ2-7	many	CASSIGSPSYEQYF	TGTGCCAGTAGTATCGGGTCTCCTTCCTACGAGCAGTACTTC
16	TRBD1	TRBV7-6	TRBJ2-7	few	CASSSRQGTSASEQYF	TGTGCCAGCAGCTCCCGACAGGGGACAAGCGCCTCCGAGCAGTACTTC
18	-	TRBV28	TRBJ1-3	-	CASSSLEVGVHTGNTIYF	TGTGCCAGCAGTTCCCTCGAAGTCGGGGTGCACACTGGAAACACCATATATTTT
15	TRBD1	TRBV28	TRBJ1-1	few	CASSTAGGGLRGAFF	TGTGCCAGCAGTACCGCAGGGGGCGGATTAAGGGGAGCTTTCTTT
18	-	TRBV7-9	TRBJ2-2	many	CASSSRVSQGIPTGELFF	TGTGCCAGCAGCTCCCGCGTTTCCCAGGGGATCCCCACCGGGGAGCTGTTTTTT
16	-	TRBV27	TRBJ2-7	few	CASSLSGLSPSYEQYF	TGTGCCAGCAGTTTATCTGGACTATCCCCCTCCTACGAGCAGTACTTC
14	-	TRBV6-1	TRBJ2-7	-	CASSDPGHSYEQYF	TGTGCCAGCAGTGACCCGGGACATTCCTACGAGCAGTACTTC
17	TRBD2	TRBV7-4	TRBJ2-7	-	CASSSPPTSGNPYEQYF	TGTGCCAGCAGCTCTCCCCCGACTAGCGGGAACCCCTACGAGCAGTACTTC
15	-	TRBV14	TRBJ2-2	many	CASSQFGANTGELFF	TGTGCCAGCAGCCAATTTGGAGCGAACACCGGGGAGCTGTTTTTT
16	-	TRBV24-1	TRBJ2-3	few	CATSKARSWNTDTQYF	TGTGCCACCAGTAAGGCTAGGAGTTGGAACACAGATACGCAGTATTTT
14	-	TRBV24-1	TRBJ2-7	-	CATSPRQSSYEQYF	TGTGCCACCAGCCCTAGACAGAGCTCCTACGAGCAGTACTTC
16	-	TRBV24-1	TRBJ2-2	few	CATSDLRDTYTGELFF	TGTGCCACCAGTGATTTGCGGGACACCTACACCGGGGAGCTGTTTTTT
14	-	TRBV7-2	TRBJ2-5	many	CASSLTPYQETQYF	TGTGCCAGCAGCTTAACACCGTACCAAGAGACCCAGTACTTC
16	TRBD1	TRBV28	TRBJ2-7	many	CASRSARTGLSYEQYF	TGTGCCAGCAGATCAGCACGGACAGGACTCTCCTACGAGCAGTACTTC
15	-	TRBV7-6	TRBJ2-5	many	CASSIERSRQETQYF	TGTGCCAGCAGCATAGAGCGGTCGCGGCAAGAGACCCAGTACTTC
19	TRBD1	TRBV6-6	TRBJ2-5	few	CASSYPLSLDRAPQETQYF	TGTGCCAGCAGTTACCCTCTTTCCTTGGACAGGGCCCCTCAAGAGACCCAGTACTTC
16	-	TRBV5-6	TRBJ1-1	few	CASNPGQIRVNTEAFF	TGTGCCAGCAACCCCGGACAGATCCGTGTGAACACTGAAGCTTTCTTT
15	-	TRBV1	TRBJ2-1	once	CASSQGARGTNEQFF	TGCGCCAGCAGCCAAGGGGCGCGGGGGACCAATGAGCAGTTCTTC
15	TRBD1	TRBV9	TRBJ1-6	-	CASSPPGQGVSPLHF	TGTGCCAGCAGCCCCCCGGGACAGGGAGTCTCACCCCTCCACTTT
15	TRBD2	TRBV10-2	TRBJ2-7	few	CASSESGSGGHEQYF	TGCGCCAGCAGTGAGTCAGGTAGCGGGGGCCACGAGCAGTACTTC
14	-	TRBV20-1	TRBJ2-3	-	CSARLATSTDTQYF	TGCAGTGCTAGACTAGCAACCAGCACAGATACGCAGTATTTT
14	TRBD1	TRBV19	TRBJ1-1	few	CASSIRQGSTEAFF	TGTGCCAGTAGTATCAGACAGGGGAGCACTGAAGCTTTCTTT
16	-	TRBV4-1	TRBJ2-5	many	CASSQVYLAGEETQYF	TGCGCCAGCAGCCAAGTCTATCTGGCAGGAGAAGAGACCCAGTACTTC
13	TRBD2	TRBV7-6	TRBJ2-7	-	CASSPAGNYEQYF	TGTGCCAGCAGCCCAGCGGGGAACTACGAGCAGTACTTC
17	TRBD1	TRBV4-3	TRBJ2-3	many	CASSQHGQGEFTDTQYF	TGCGCCAGCAGCCAACATGGACAGGGCGAATTCACAGATACGCAGTATTTT
12	-	TRBV6-1	TRBJ1-5	many	CASSGDYQPQHF	TGTGCCAGCAGTGGGGACTATCAGCCCCAGCATTTT
16	-	TRBV6-1	TRBJ2-1	few	CASSDWYPSSYNEQFF	TGTGCCAGCAGTGACTGGTATCCTAGCTCCTACAATGAGCAGTTCTTC
17	TRBD2	TRBV9	TRBJ2-3	once	CASSLMVSGSSADTQYF	TGTGCCAGCAGCCTTATGGTGAGCGGGAGTTCTGCAGATACGCAGTATTTT
14	TRBD1	TRBV28	TRBJ1-1	few	CASSPWDRVTEAFF	TGTGCCAGCAGCCCCTGGGACAGGGTGACTGAAGCTTTCTTT
14	TRBD1	TRBV4-1	TRBJ2-2	-	CASSHSTGPRELFF	TGCGCCAGCAGCCACTCGACAGGGCCCCGGGAGCTGTTTTTT
15	-	TRBV27	TRBJ2-2	many	CATFTRGANTGELFF	TGTGCGACCTTTACGAGAGGGGCGAACACCGGGGAGCTGTTTTTT
12	-	TRBV4-1	TRBJ2-2	many	CASSPVTGELFF	TGTGCCAGCAGCCCCGTGACCGGGGAGCTGTTTTTT
15	TRBD2	TRBV2	TRBJ2-3	many	CASSEWREGPDTQYF	TGTGCCAGCAGTGAATGGCGGGAGGGCCCAGATACGCAGTATTTT
14	TRBD1	TRBV20-1	TRBJ2-7	many	CSARGQGSSYEQYF	TGCAGTGCTAGAGGACAGGGGTCCTCCTACGAGCAGTACTTC